The 24 T cell receptor beta chains presented below share a single source sample, sequenced in a study of read filtering for tumor transcriptome and immune sequencing. The library was built from 400 ng RNA with molecular barcoded adaptors for alpha/delta and beta/gamma chains. Using its own MiXCR run on the reads, TCRdb lists one record per CDR3 protein. This sample has 62,000 or so distinct CDR3 sequences; roughly 13% occur once, and the top ten carry about 44%. The source material was a population of CD138-negative cells sorted from bone marrow. These receptors all stem from a donor older than 35 with multiple myeloma.

This clonotype turned up a few times. One end of the junction varies from germline; a read error may be responsible. This chain connects TRBV11-2 to TRBJ2-7; D unresolved. The CDR3 runs to 15 residues. Germline-derived CDR1 and CDR2 are SGHAT and FQNNGV. The CDR3 bases are TGTGCCAGCAGCTTAGGGATGGAAGTTTCCTACAAGCAGTACTTC. Translation: CASSLGMEVSYKQYF.

This clonotype was counted at least ten times. The gene calls are TRBV20-1 and TRBJ2-1; TRBD2 aligns across 15 bases. The CDR3 is 16 residues long. The V gene's germline CDR1 is DFQATT and CDR2 SNEGSKA (reference sequence). V lost 5 bases, J lost 5 bases, and 7 bases stayed unmatched. The CDR3 region is CSAHHRTSGRDNEQFF. The CDR3 region has the DNA TGCAGTGCTCACCACCGGACTAGCGGGAGGGACAATGAGCAGTTCTTC.

The CDR3, as DNA: TGTGCCAGCAGTTCGCGGACTAGCGGGAGAGGAGAGACCCAGTACTTC. Its translation is CASSSRTSGRGETQYF. This chain uses TRBV6-5 with TRBJ2-5; 13 nucleotides align to TRBD2. CDR1 MNHEY and CDR2 SVGAGI come from the germline V gene. The CDR3 is 16 amino acids. After removal of 4 bases from V and 4 bases from J, the junction contained 6 bases not matched to a gene.

This clonotype came up many times. The V and J genes are TRBV3-1 and TRBJ2-1, with 14 positions matching TRBD2. CDR1 LGHDT and CDR2 YNNKEL come from the germline V gene (reference sequence). The trim removed 2 bases at V and 6 bases at J, leaving 6 bases unmatched. The CDR3 consists of 17 residues. CDR3 sequence: CASSQPRTSGRSNEQFF. The CDR3 region has the DNA TGTGCCAGCAGCCAACCCAGGACTAGCGGGAGGAGCAATGAGCAGTTCTTC.

This clonotype has a count of ten or more. V and J are TRBV6-2 or TRBV6-3 and TRBJ2-1, with D perhaps matching TRBD1 or TRBD2 (6 bases each). V lost 7 bases to trimming and J lost 3 bases, with 19 bases between them. Germline CDR1 and CDR2: MNHEY and SVGEGT. The CDR3 contains 16 residues. CDR3 region: CASTPGGRESYNEQFF. The CDR3 DNA sequence: TGTGCCAGCACTCCTGGGGGGCGGGAAAGCTACAATGAGCAGTTCTTC.

The chain has TRBV18 and TRBJ2-1, with 12 bases identical to TRBD2. The J segment lost 5 bases and the V segment lost 7 bases, leaving 6 bases of the junction unmatched. This CDR3 contains 15 residues. The V gene's germline CDR1 is KGHSH and CDR2 LQKENI. CDR3 DNA: TGTGCCAGCTTAGGCACTAGCGGGAGGAACAATGAGCAGTTCTTC. Translated, it gives CASLGTSGRNNEQFF.

There are many counts of this clonotype. The chain joins TRBV30 to TRBJ1-5, with D unclear. CDR1 is GTSNPN, CDR2 SVGIG, per germline (reference sequence). V lost 1 base, J lost 1 base, and 8 bases lay in between. The CDR3 sequence is 14 residues long. This CDR3 is CAWSDGRSNQPQHF. As DNA, the CDR3 is TGTGCCTGGAGTGACGGTAGGAGCAATCAGCCCCAGCATTTT.

This clonotype was detected ten times or more. The chain combines TRBV30 with TRBJ1-1; D is perhaps TRBD1 (6 bases). V was shortened by 4 bases and J by 0 bases, with 15 bases between the two germline ends. Germline CDR1 reads GTSNPN; CDR2 reads SVGIG (reference sequence). The CDR3 consists of 15 residues. In nucleotides, the CDR3 is TGTGCCTGGAAAACAGGGCCGGGTATGAACACTGAAGCTTTCTTT. This translates into CAWKTGPGMNTEAFF.

This clonotype was seen many times. This sequence joins TRBV5-1 and TRBJ2-1, with D perhaps matching TRBD1 (10 bases). Germline loops: CDR1 SGHRS, CDR2 YFSETQ. The CDR3 has 19 residues. V lost 4 bases and J lost 1, with 24 bases in between. This CDR3 reads CASSPRDRGAGGSYNEQFF. In nucleotides, the CDR3 is TGCGCCAGCAGCCCACGGGACAGGGGAGCGGGGGGATCCTACAATGAGCAGTTCTTC.

This clonotype was picked up many times. The gene calls are TRBV6-1 and TRBJ2-7; D remains unclear. The germline V gene encodes CDR1 MNHNS and CDR2 SASEGT. With 2 bases removed from V and 2 bases from J, the gap between germline ends came to 10 bases. CDR3 length: 14 amino acids. This CDR3 reads CASSENTVTYEQYF. The CDR3, as DNA: TGTGCCAGCAGTGAAAATACAGTCACCTACGAGCAGTACTTC.

Ten or more counts support this clonotype. This rearrangement joins TRBV14 to TRBJ2-7; D uncertain. The germline V gene encodes CDR1 SGHDN and CDR2 FVKESK. Trimming took off 7 bases at V and 0 bases at J, with 13 bases between the two ends. The CDR3 covers 14 residues. In DNA form, the CDR3 reads TGTGCCAGCAATAAGAAGGGCCTCTCCTACGAGCAGTACTTC. Its protein product is CASNKKGLSYEQYF.

This clonotype was counted between two and nine times. This chain joins TRBV29-1 and TRBJ1-5; D unresolved. Per the germline V gene, CDR1 is SQVTM and CDR2 is ANQGSEA. V was pared by 8 bases and J by 8 bases, with 7 bases between. This CDR3 comprises 9 residues. DNA of the CDR3: TGCAGCACATCAAAGCCCCAGCATTTT. Encoded protein: CSTSKPQHF.

This clonotype was counted at least ten times. The chain couples TRBV29-1 to TRBJ2-5, with 7 bases that match TRBD2. This CDR3 spans 16 amino acids. CDR1 is SQVTM, CDR2 ANQGSEA, per germline. V trimming: 1 base; J trimming: 3 bases; junction bases outside the gene matches: 11. The CDR3 is CSVEGGGGPFEETQYF. As DNA, the CDR3 is TGCAGCGTTGAAGGTGGGGGAGGGCCATTCGAAGAGACCCAGTACTTC.

This clonotype turned up a few times. CDR3 region: CASSEARLAGGGTGELFF. The DNA for the CDR3 is TGTGCCAGCAGTGAAGCGAGACTAGCGGGAGGGGGAACCGGGGAGCTGTTTTTT. The chain couples TRBV2 to TRBJ2-2, with TRBD2 identical over 14 bases. Per the germline V gene, CDR1 is SNHLY and CDR2 is FYNNEI. With V trimmed by 0 bases and J by 5 bases, 5 bases remained unmatched. This CDR3 region has 18 residues.

This clonotype has at least ten counts. V is TRBV29-1 and J is TRBJ1-1, with unresolved D. The germline gives CDR1 SQVTM, CDR2 ANQGSEA. The ends were cut back, 5 bases at V and 4 bases at J, with 14 bases in the middle. The CDR3 has 13 residues. CDR3 DNA sequence: TGCAGCGTTTACACCTCGGGTAGCACTGAAGCTTTCTTT. Amino acids: CSVYTSGSTEAFF.

This clonotype has at least ten counts. V is TRBV20-1 and J is TRBJ2-1; perhaps TRBD2 as D (5 bases). Germline V CDR1 and CDR2: DFQATT, SNEGSKA (reference sequence). The CDR3 is made up of 14 amino acids. V was trimmed by 4 bases and J by 9 bases, leaving 19 bases between them. This chain's CDR3 is CSAKSPARVSEQFF. The CDR3 region has the DNA TGCAGTGCTAAGAGCCCCGCGAGGGTTTCTGAGCAGTTCTTC.

This clonotype showed up many times. The rearrangement joins TRBV29-1 to TRBJ1-1; D unclear. CDR3 length: 14 amino acids. Germline assignment: CDR1 SQVTM and CDR2 ANQGSEA. The V and J ends lost 1 base and 0 bases respectively, with 9 bases between them. The CDR3 is CSVEVAQMNTEAFF. CDR3 sequence (DNA): TGCAGCGTTGAAGTAGCACAGATGAACACTGAAGCTTTCTTT.

V usage is TRBV12-3 or TRBV12-4 and J usage is TRBJ1-1; unclear D gene. The CDR3 spans 13 residues. Trimming pared 3 bases from V and 3 bases from J, leaving 8 bases between. CDR3 coding DNA: TGTGCCAGCAGTTTTATTAGGGACACTGAAGCTTTCTTT. As protein: CASSFIRDTEAFF.

This clonotype was observed a handful of times. The rearrangement uses TRBV6-5 and TRBJ2-7; 12 bases agree with TRBD2. Germline loops: CDR1 MNHEY, CDR2 SVGAGI. The length of the CDR3 is 15 residues. V was pared by 7 bases and J by 1 base, with 5 bases of the junction left unmatched. CDR3 in DNA: TGTGCCAGCAACCCCACTAGCGGGAGGTCCTACGAGCAGTACTTC. Translation: CASNPTSGRSYEQYF.

This clonotype was seen repeatedly, ten times or more. The gene calls are TRBV6-6 and TRBJ2-7; D is perhaps TRBD1 (6 bases). V lost 1 base, J lost 3 bases, and 16 bases lay in between. Germline V gives CDR1 MNHNY, CDR2 SVGAGI (reference sequence). There are 16 residues in the CDR3. This chain's CDR3 is CASSYLERTVSYEQYF. The DNA for the CDR3 is TGTGCCAGCAGTTACTTAGAACGGACAGTGAGCTACGAGCAGTACTTC.

This clonotype was observed at least ten times. The J gene is TRBJ2-2, the V gene TRBV5-1; D gene unclear. V shed 4 bases and J shed 8 bases, with 6 bases lying between them. The CDR3 covers 11 residues. The germline gives CDR1 SGHRS, CDR2 YFSETQ. The chain's CDR3 is CASSPGGELFF. The CDR3 DNA follows: TGCGCCAGCAGCCCTGGGGGGGAGCTGTTTTTT.

This clonotype has a count of ten or more. V is TRBV7-9 and J is TRBJ2-2; D is ambiguous. This CDR3 has 14 amino acids. Trimming left V 5 bases short and J 1 base short, with 8 bases between. Germline lookup yields CDR1 SEHNR and CDR2 FQNEAQ (reference sequence). This CDR3 is CASSVDWNTGELFF. The CDR3 DNA reads TGTGCCAGCAGCGTAGACTGGAACACCGGGGAGCTGTTTTTT.

The sample holds many counts of this clonotype. The V and J genes are TRBV6-5 and TRBJ2-5, with D perhaps TRBD2 (5 bases). The CDR3 runs to 14 residues. Germline loops: CDR1 MNHEY, CDR2 SVGAGI. With 2 bases removed from V and 4 bases from J, the gap between germline ends came to 11 bases. The CDR3 is CASSYTGRGETQYF. The CDR3 nucleotides read TGTGCCAGCAGTTACACGGGGAGAGGAGAGACCCAGTACTTC.

Notes on this clonotype: A clone one base away is much larger, so this may be a read error. The chain joins TRBV28 to TRBJ2-7; D is unresolved. This CDR3 spans 16 amino acids. V lost 2 bases, J lost 0 bases, and 14 bases lay in between. Germline V gene sequence: CDR1 MDHEN, CDR2 SYDVKM. The CDR3 nucleotides read TGTGCCAGCAGTTTAGGTTTCGGGCAACTCTCCTACGAGCAGTACTTC. This encodes CASSLGFGQLSYEQYF.